The next 17 T cell receptor beta chains were all read from a single sample in a study of blood T cell repertoires in COVID-19 (TCRdb year 2020). Preparation of the library involved the immunoSEQ multiplex PCR assay. Sourced from immuneACCESS, this table was stored by TCRdb with only in-frame sequences that have V and J called. A share of the clones is absent; for the studies checked, an unresolved V gene accounts for under half, and the remainder has no known explanation. The sample table holds approximately 670,000 clones, of which just under 90% were seen once. About 0.26% of the sample is taken by the ten largest. The sample consisted of peripheral blood. These receptor sequences come from a woman under 30 with acute or convalescent COVID-19.

The chain couples TRBV6-5 to TRBJ1-2; 9 bases agree with TRBD1. Trimming took 5 bases from V and 7 from J; bases not matched to a gene: 11. The CDR3 has 15 residues. The germline V gene has CDR1 MNHEY and CDR2 SVGAGI. The CDR3 DNA follows: TGTGCCAGCAGTCCCCGGGACAGGGTTTCGGGTGGCTACACCTTC. It specifies CASSPRDRVSGGYTF.

The V call is TRBV27, the J call TRBJ2-3; no firm D call. CDR3 length: 13 residues. V lost 6 bases to trimming and J lost 1 base, with 8 bases between them. Germline V gene lookup returns CDR1 MNHEY and CDR2 SMNVEV (reference sequence). This chain's CDR3 is CASRLLGTDTQYF. CDR3 nucleotide sequence: TGTGCCAGCAGATTACTCGGCACAGATACGCAGTATTTT.

The V and J genes are TRBV27 and TRBJ1-1; the D is unclear. Germline V gene sequence: CDR1 MNHEY, CDR2 SMNVEV (reference sequence). The CDR3 runs to 13 residues. Trimming shortened V by 4 bases and J by 3 bases, and 9 bases separated the two germline ends. The CDR3 protein is CASSWREDTEAFF. The CDR3 DNA is TGTGCCAGCAGTTGGCGGGAGGACACTGAAGCTTTCTTT.

Notes on this clone: This same CDR3 is encoded by further DNA sequences in the sample. The rearrangement joins TRBV29-1 to TRBJ2-3; 11 bases are a match to TRBD2. J gave up 1 base and V 5 bases, and 2 bases lay outside the gene matches. Germline V gives CDR1 SQVTM, CDR2 ANQGSEA. This CDR3 contains 14 residues. This chain's CDR3 is CSVTTSGGTDTQYF. DNA for the CDR3: TGCAGCGTTACGACTAGCGGGGGCACAGATACGCAGTATTTT.

The V call is TRBV18, the J call TRBJ1-5, with 8 bases aligning to TRBD1. CDR3 length equals 14 residues. The J segment lost 7 bases and the V segment lost 4 bases, leaving 6 bases of the junction unmatched. CDR1 is KGHSH, CDR2 LQKENI, per germline. The CDR3 nucleotides are TGTGCCAGCTCACAAGGGACAGGTACGCAGCCCCAGCATTTT. Residues: CASSQGTGTQPQHF.

CDR3 amino acids: CASSPNSHRGSYQPQHF. CDR3 in DNA: TGTGCCAGCAGCCCAAACTCCCACAGGGGGTCGTATCAGCCCCAGCATTTT. The J gene is TRBJ1-5, the V gene TRBV5-8, with TRBD1 matching over 8 bases. Germline loops: CDR1 SGHTS, CDR2 YDEGEE. With 4 bases clipped from V and 5 bases from J, the junction kept 14 bases outside the gene matches. This CDR3 region has 17 residues.

The chain carries TRBV9 and TRBJ2-1, with 9 bases that match TRBD2. This CDR3 is built from 14 residues. J lost 4 bases, V lost 1 base, and 0 bases had no gene match. Germline V gene data show CDR1 as SGDLS and CDR2 as YYNGEE. The CDR3 nucleotides read TGTGCCAGCAGCGTAAGCGGGGGGTACAATGAGCAGTTCTTC. Translated, it gives CASSVSGGYNEQFF.

The chain recombines TRBV6-5 with TRBJ2-3, with 8 bases matching TRBD2. CDR3 length equals 13 residues. V lost 7 bases to trimming and J lost 6 bases; unmatched junction nucleotides: 6. CDR1 and CDR2 (germline): MNHEY, SVGAGI. As DNA, the CDR3 is TGTGCCAGCAATAGCGGGGTCCGGGATACGCAGTATTTT. Its protein is CASNSGVRDTQYF.

The chain combines TRBV6-5 with TRBJ1-4, with D perhaps matching TRBD1 (6 bases). Germline V lookup: CDR1 MNHEY, CDR2 SVGAGI. The V end lost 2 bases, the J end lost 2 bases, and 9 bases lay between the germline ends. The CDR3 is 15 amino acids. CDR3 sequence reads: CASSYSTGTNEKLFF. Here the CDR3 DNA reads TGTGCCAGCAGTTACAGTACAGGGACTAATGAAAAACTGTTTTTT.

J is TRBJ2-7 and V is TRBV5-1, with TRBD1 as a possible D gene (6 bases). This CDR3 spans 14 amino acids. The V gene's germline CDR1 is SGHRS and CDR2 YFSETQ. The V gene lost 0 bases and the J gene lost 6 bases, with 13 bases spanning the gap. CDR3 coding DNA: TGCGCCAGCAGCTTGGAAGGGACCAGGGGCGAGCAGTACTTC. Residues: CASSLEGTRGEQYF.

V gene TRBV5-1 combines with J gene TRBJ1-1, with TRBD1 as a possible D gene (5 bases). The CDR3 extends over 14 amino acids. CDR1 SGHRS and CDR2 YFSETQ come from the germline V gene. V was pared by 2 bases and J by 7 bases, with 15 bases between. The CDR3 protein is CASSFDRPDREAFF. In nucleotides, the CDR3 is TGCGCCAGCAGCTTCGACAGACCCGACCGTGAAGCTTTCTTT.

The genes are TRBV6-5 and TRBJ1-2, with 8 bases that match TRBD1. The CDR3 totals 14 residues. Germline CDR1 reads MNHEY; CDR2 reads SVGAGI. V lost 6 bases and J lost 7; bases outside the gene matches: 10. The CDR3 region is CASSLQGELSGYTF. CDR3 bases: TGTGCCAGCAGCCTACAGGGGGAGCTGAGTGGCTACACCTTC.

V is TRBV7-2 and J is TRBJ1-5, with a tentative D call TRBD1 (5 bases). CDR1 is SGHTA, CDR2 FQGNSA, per germline. The V end lost 5 bases, the J end lost 11 bases, and 16 bases lay between the germline ends. The CDR3 has 13 amino acids. CDR3: CASSPGLTGAQHF. The CDR3 nucleotides are TGTGCCAGCAGCCCCGGCCTCACGGGGGCCCAGCATTTT. The whole variable domain, filled in from reference TRBV7-2 and TRBJ1-5, reads GAGVSQSPSNKVTEKGKDVELRCDPISGHTALYWYRQSLGQGLEFLIYFQGNSAPDKSGLPSDRFSAERTGGSVSTLTIQRTQQEDSAVYLCASSPGLTGAQHFGDGTRLSIL.

The chain joins TRBV14 to TRBJ2-7; D is ambiguous. Trimming cost V 4 bases and J 7 bases, with 14 bases left between them. CDR1 SGHDN and CDR2 FVKESK come from the germline V gene. The CDR3 covers 13 residues. The CDR3 sequence is CASSLHWAGEQYF. CDR3 nucleotide sequence: TGTGCCAGCAGCCTGCACTGGGCAGGAGAGCAGTACTTC.

This chain uses TRBV9 with TRBJ2-3, with 11 bases fitting TRBD2. CDR3 length equals 15 residues. J lost 2 bases, V lost 3 bases, and 2 bases had no gene match. CDR1 is SGDLS, CDR2 YYNGEE, per germline. The CDR3 DNA reads TGTGCCAGCAGCGAACTAGCGGGAGACACAGATACGCAGTATTTT. Residues: CASSELAGDTDTQYF.

V and J are TRBV27 and TRBJ1-5; possible D gene TRBD1, 5 bases. V gave up 5 bases and J gave up 0 bases, with 23 bases separating them. Germline V gives CDR1 MNHEY, CDR2 SMNVEV (reference sequence). This CDR3 region has 19 residues. The CDR3 DNA is TGTGCCAGCAGTCCCCACGATGGGGCCCCCCCTTATAGCAATCAGCCCCAGCATTTT. It codes for CASSPHDGAPPYSNQPQHF.

V usage is TRBV7-6 and J usage is TRBJ2-1; 7 bases match TRBD1. The ends lost 5 bases at V and 7 bases at J; junction bases unmatched: 11. The CDR3 runs to 15 residues. Germline-derived CDR1 and CDR2 are SGHVS and FNYEAQ. The CDR3 region has the DNA TGTGCCAGCAGCCAAGGGGGCTTATATGATAATGAGCAGTTCTTC. Protein sequence: CASSQGGLYDNEQFF.